The 2 T cell receptor beta chains presented below share a single source sample, sequenced in a study of T cells after yellow fever vaccination. TCRdb reprocessed the 5' RACE reads with MiXCR, giving one entry per CDR3 protein. The repertoire holds around 300,000 distinct CDR3 sequences, 13% seen once, with 0.5% to 0.6% in the top ten. Sequencing was performed on CD4+ T cells sorted from PBMCs, taken 45 days after the yellow fever booster vaccination. The receptors were sampled from a man aged 30 to 45 who received the YFV17D yellow fever vaccine.

The rearrangement links TRBV4-3 to TRBJ1-1; TRBD1 is a possible D gene (5 bases). Per germline, CDR1 LGHNA and CDR2 YSLEER. CDR3 length equals 15 residues. V was clipped by 1 base and J by 1 base, with 10 bases between them. The CDR3 bases are TGCGCCAGCAGCCAAGCAAGGACAAGGAACACTGAAGCTTTCTTT. Encoded protein: CASSQARTRNTEAFF.

The chain carries TRBV14 and TRBJ2-1; D gene unclear. The V gene lost 8 bases and the J gene lost 8 bases, with 16 bases spanning the gap. This CDR3 has 13 residues. Germline V gives CDR1 SGHDN, CDR2 FVKESK. This CDR3 is CASQDFRVDEQFF. The CDR3 nucleotides are TGTGCCAGCCAAGACTTTCGGGTCGATGAGCAGTTCTTC.